There are a few counts of the clone carrying this TCR beta chain. The data derive from a study of blood T cell repertoires in COVID-19. Study details: Sites across the United States, Italy and Spain contributed samples from acute and convalescent COVID-19. In each case, the material was cDNA or gDNA derived from T cells, B-cell-depleted T cells, or PBMCs.

Original analysis: For nucleated cells, counts were estimated from reference gene primer amplification. Profiling relied on immunoSEQ multiplex PCR, and the TCRdb table lists in-frame clones only, not all of them. Clone size and V and J calls were adopted from that table, with D and trimming inferred from the DNA. The sample lists about 140,000 clones, 81% occurring once. This clonotype was sampled from a human donor in a cohort sampled during active COVID-19. The sequenced material came from peripheral blood.

The chain's CDR3 is CASSPPGVTGIQGYTF. In DNA, the CDR3 is TGTGCCAGCTCACCGCCTGGGGTTACGGGGATCCAAGGCTACACCTTC. V is TRBV18 and J is TRBJ1-2, with unresolved D. This CDR3 spans 16 amino acids. V lost 3 bases, J lost 8 bases, and 22 bases lay in between. Looked up from germline, CDR1 is KGHSH and CDR2 is LQKENI.